This TCR beta chain was retrieved from a study of T cell repertoires in cytomegalovirus infection. TCRdb redid the calling of the reads with MiXCR, one entry per CDR3 protein. The sample includes fewer than 900,000 distinct CDR3 sequences, under 35% of them seen just once. This CDR3 is built from 13 residues. V shed 1 base and J shed 6 bases, with 10 bases lying between them. Germline CDR1 reads SGHVS; CDR2 reads FNYEAQ. Comments on this clonotype: Its antigen is not identified.

Material: cultured CD8+ T cells from PBMCs, obtained from culture after CMV antigen stimulation. V and J are TRBV7-6 and TRBJ2-7; D gene unclear. This TCR was recovered from a human donor in good health (CMV status not recorded). Some clones in this sample may be carry-over from other donors' samples. This CDR3 is CASSLEWEGEQYF. CDR3 nucleotide sequence: TGTGCCAGCAGCTTAGAGTGGGAAGGCGAGCAGTACTTC.